Below, 4 T cell receptor beta chains from the same sample are listed, as sequenced in a study of blood T cell dynamics during melanoma immunotherapy (dated by TCRdb to between 2020 and 2021). The protocol used for the library was the immunoSEQ multiplex PCR assay. TCRdb retrieved this table from immuneACCESS and kept in-frame rearrangements only. Not all clones are present; in checked studies, unresolved V genes account for under half, and no reason is known for the remainder. Across this sample there are some 10,000 clones, with about 85% seen only once. The ten biggest clones cover less than 5% of the sample. This specimen's time point label, interpreted: week 3, after first cycle of checkpoint inhibitor. Source: blood, taken from a patient treated with checkpoint blockade. The receptors originated from a human donor with melanoma.

This chain links TRBV18 with TRBJ2-3; no clear D. Trimming shortened V by 2 bases and J by 5 bases, and 5 bases separated the two germline ends. Germline V gene lookup returns CDR1 KGHSH and CDR2 LQKENI. The CDR3 extends over 12 amino acids. CDR3: CASSPSRDTQYF. CDR3 DNA sequence: TGTGCCAGCTCACCAAGCCGAGATACGCAGTATTTT.

The chain combines TRBV28 with TRBJ1-2; 7 nucleotides agree with TRBD1. This CDR3 is 17 amino acids long. After removal of 5 bases from V and 4 bases from J, the junction contained 16 bases not matched to a gene. Germline V gene sequence: CDR1 MDHEN, CDR2 SYDVKM. In nucleotides, the CDR3 is TGTGCCAGCAGTCAAAGGATTCCGAGACAGGGCCCCTATGGCTACACCTTC. It translates to CASSQRIPRQGPYGYTF.

This clone occurred a few times. The genes are TRBV7-9 and TRBJ1-2; 8 bases are shared with TRBD1. Losses at the gene ends were 1 base for V and 6 bases for J; bases not matched to a gene: 10. Germline V gene sequence: CDR1 SEHNR, CDR2 FQNEAQ (reference sequence). This CDR3 spans 16 amino acids. CDR3 residues: CASSLGETGVRNGYTF. The CDR3 region has the DNA TGTGCCAGCAGCTTAGGGGAGACAGGGGTCCGAAATGGCTACACCTTC.

This clone was seen more than once but under ten times. V usage is TRBV19 and J usage is TRBJ1-5; D is uncertain. CDR1 LNHDA and CDR2 SQIVND come from the germline V gene (reference sequence). This CDR3 is 15 amino acids long. V dropped 1 base and J dropped 0 bases, with 7 bases sitting between them. CDR3 nucleotides: TGTGCCAGTAGTATAGTAGCCTATAGCAATCAGCCCCAGCATTTT. Protein: CASSIVAYSNQPQHF.